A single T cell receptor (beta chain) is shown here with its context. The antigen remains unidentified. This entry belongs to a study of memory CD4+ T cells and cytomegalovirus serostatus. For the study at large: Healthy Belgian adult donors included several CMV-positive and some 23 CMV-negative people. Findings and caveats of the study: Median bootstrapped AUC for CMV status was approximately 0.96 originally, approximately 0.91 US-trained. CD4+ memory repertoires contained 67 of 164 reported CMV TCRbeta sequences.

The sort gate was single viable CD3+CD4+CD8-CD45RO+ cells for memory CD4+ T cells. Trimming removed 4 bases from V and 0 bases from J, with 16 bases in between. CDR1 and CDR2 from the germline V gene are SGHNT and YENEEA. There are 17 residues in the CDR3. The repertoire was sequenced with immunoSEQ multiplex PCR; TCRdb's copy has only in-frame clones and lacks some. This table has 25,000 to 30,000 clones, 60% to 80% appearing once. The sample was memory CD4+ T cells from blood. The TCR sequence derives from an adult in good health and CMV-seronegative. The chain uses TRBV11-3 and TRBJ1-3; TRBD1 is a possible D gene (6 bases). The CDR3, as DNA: TGTGCCAGCAGCTGGGCGGGGGCCAATCTCTCTGGAAACACCATATATTTT. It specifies CASSWAGANLSGNTIYF.